This TCR beta chain was sequenced during a study of shared clonotypes between healthy human individuals. The data were produced by immunoSEQ multiplex PCR, yet TCRdb's version contains in-frame clones alone and is incomplete. Among more than 1.2 million clones listed, about 98.5% were seen once. Germline V gene data show CDR1 as MNHNS and CDR2 as SASEGT. The CDR3 runs 15 residues. J lost 6 bases, V lost 2 bases, and 9 bases had no gene match. This chain links TRBV6-1 with TRBJ2-7, with TRBD1 identical over 8 bases. Sequencing was performed on naive CD4+ T cells sorted from blood. The subset is: CD45RA+ positively selected. This TCR came from a man younger than 45 in good health. The CDR3 loop is CASSESGTGLVEQYF. As DNA, the CDR3 is TGTGCCAGCAGTGAATCCGGGACAGGATTAGTCGAGCAGTACTTC.